This T cell receptor (beta chain) was profiled in a study of blood T cell repertoires in COVID-19. Overall study context: Acute and convalescent COVID-19 specimens originated in the United States, Italy and Spain. From T cells, B-cell-depleted T cells, or PBMCs came the material, which was cDNA or gDNA.

This CDR3 comprises 14 residues. Trimming removed 3 bases from V and 6 bases from J; junction bases left unmatched: 7. Per the germline V gene, CDR1 is SEHNR and CDR2 is FQNEAQ (reference sequence). TCRdb keeps only in-frame clones here, not all; method: immunoSEQ multiplex PCR. The table records 150,000 to 200,000 clones, 80% to 90% of them present only once. The TCR originated in a woman aged 18-29 years who had recovered from COVID-19. This chain joins TRBV7-9 and TRBJ1-2; 7 bases align to TRBD1. Specimen: peripheral blood. The CDR3 sequence is CASSFQDRTHGYTF. Here the CDR3 DNA reads TGTGCCAGCAGCTTTCAGGACAGGACCCATGGCTACACCTTC.